The following is a T cell receptor (beta chain) sequence with its context. The antigen remains undetermined. V lost 4 bases and J 6 bases, leaving 15 bases between the germline ends. The CDR3 is 14 residues long. The germline gives CDR1 LGHDT, CDR2 YNNKEL (reference sequence). Sample-barcoded 5' priming and a J-beta primer mix drove a second PCR of 7 to 11 cycles. MiXCR, applied by TCRdb to the 5' RACE reads, yields one record per CDR3 protein. The sample yields about 1,000,000 distinct CDR3 sequences, around 45% seen once. The data derive from a study of blood T cells in healthy people across ages. Findings and limits, study-wide: Diversity was higher, and naive CD4+ cells more numerous, in long-lived donors than in aged donors. Age advanced and TCR beta diversity per million T cells fell, roughly linearly.

The source is an older woman in good health. Input material: blood. This chain links TRBV3-1 with TRBJ1-1; D perhaps matches TRBD1 (5 bases). The CDR3 DNA reads TGTGCCAGCAGCCCCGATTCAGGGAGCGCTGAAGCTTTCTTT. The encoded protein is CASSPDSGSAEAFF.